In its sample, the clone carrying this T cell receptor beta chain was seen many times. The antigen is not known. TCRdb fed the 5' RACE reads into MiXCR, producing one record per CDR3 protein. The sample consists of hundreds of thousands of distinct CDR3 sequences, approximately 6.1% of them appearing once. The data stem from a study of identical twins. Study findings and constraints: The abundant beta clonotypes from cord blood had fewer insertions, and memory repertoires had none of this.

V was clipped by 7 bases and J by 6 bases, with 13 bases between them. The CDR3 covers 11 residues. The V gene's germline CDR1 is SQVTM and CDR2 ANQGSEA. The clonotype was recovered from a young man in good health. The chain couples TRBV29-1 to TRBJ2-7, with D uncertain. The specimen sequenced was naive T cells sorted from blood. In DNA, the CDR3 is TGCAGCGCCACCCTAGTCTCCGAGCAGTACTTC. It is translated as CSATLVSEQYF.